This T cell receptor beta chain appears in the sequencing data of a study of T cells in Graves' hyperthyroidism and ophthalmopathy. The germline CDR1 and CDR2 sequences are MNHNS and SASEGT. V was cut by 5 bases and J by 3 bases, with 20 bases left in between. This CDR3 contains 16 residues. This clonotype was picked up many times. Amplification yielded TCR beta CDR3 regions, with RNA transcripts as the source. HTBI primers were used for first-round RT-PCR of the TCR CDR3. TCRdb reprocessed the multiplex PCR reads with MiXCR, giving one entry per CDR3 protein. Among about 380,000 distinct CDR3 sequences listed, about 13% were seen once.

The source of this sequence is a man aged 25 to 45 with Graves' hyperthyroidism that later progressed to Graves' ophthalmopathy. The chain is built from TRBV6-1 and TRBJ2-7; D is perhaps TRBD2 (6 bases). What was sequenced was blood. The CDR3 DNA reads TGTGCCAGCAGTTTCTCCCAGGGACTGCCCTACTACGAGCAGTACTTC. It codes for CASSFSQGLPYYEQYF.